The 30 T cell receptor beta chains given below trace back to one sample, sequenced in a study of PD-1 blockade in classical Hodgkin lymphoma. Specified time point: cycle 4 day 1 (C4D1), after 6 weeks of nivolumab. Relapses following autologous stem cell transplantation were seen in all patients, with brentuximab vedotin exposure varying. It was by magnetic negative selection that CD4+ T cells were purified from thawed PBMCs. Measured with immunoSEQ multiplex PCR; TCRdb has only the in-frame clones, and not every one. The data hold 30,000 to 40,000 clones, with around 90% observed a single time. The sample was CD4+ T cells from blood, taken before the fourth cycle of nivolumab. The receptor source for this set is a human donor with classical Hodgkin lymphoma.

V is TRBV19 and J is TRBJ1-3; D remains unclear. There are 12 residues in the CDR3. In germline, CDR1 is LNHDA, CDR2 SQIVND (reference sequence). V was cut by 3 bases and J by 5 bases, with 5 bases left in between. The CDR3 loop is CASSISRNTIYF. CDR3 nucleotides: TGTGCCAGTAGTATCAGTAGAAACACCATATATTTT. The full variable domain, rest sourced from reference TRBV19 and TRBJ1-3, is DGGITQSPKYLFRKEGQNVTLSCEQNLNHDAMYWYRQDPGQGLRLIYYSQIVNDFQKGDIAEGYSVSREKKESFPLTVTSAQKNPTAFYLCASSISRNTIYFGEGSWLTVV.

The chain combines TRBV7-9 with TRBJ2-6; 15 bases agree with TRBD2. The V gene's germline CDR1 is SEHNR and CDR2 FQNEAQ (reference sequence). The CDR3 contains 18 residues. The junction had 1 base not matched to a gene; V was cut back by 4 bases and J by 0 bases. The CDR3 protein is CASSWGLAGGSGANVLTF. Here the CDR3 DNA reads TGTGCCAGCAGCTGGGGACTAGCGGGGGGCTCTGGGGCCAACGTCCTGACTTTC. The full variable domain, its missing parts supplied by reference TRBV7-9 and TRBJ2-6, is DTGVSQNPRHKITKRGQNVTFRCDPISEHNRLYWYRQTLGQGPEFLTYFQNEAQLEKSRLLSDRFSAERPKGSFSTLEIQRTEQGDSAMYLCASSWGLAGGSGANVLTFGAGSRLTVL.

The chain couples TRBV6-1 to TRBJ1-1; 9 bases agree with TRBD1. The V gene end was trimmed by 7 bases and the J gene end by 6 bases; junction bases not matched to a gene: 9. Germline V gives CDR1 MNHNS, CDR2 SASEGT. This CDR3 is built from 14 residues. The CDR3 spells CASTLTGGKAEAFF. The CDR3 DNA sequence: TGTGCCAGCACCTTAACAGGGGGCAAGGCTGAAGCTTTCTTT.

This chain links TRBV5-1 with TRBJ2-4; TRBD2 matches 9 bases. J lost 0 bases, V lost 5 bases, and 21 bases had no gene match. CDR1 and CDR2 (germline): SGHRS, YFSETQ. The CDR3 runs 21 residues. CDR3 sequence: CASSSLWAASGNSRAKNIQYF. In DNA form, the CDR3 reads TGCGCCAGCAGTTCCCTCTGGGCGGCTAGCGGGAATAGTCGAGCCAAAAACATTCAGTACTTC.

This clone was seen a single time. The chain is built from TRBV19 and TRBJ2-5; 7 bases map to TRBD1. The CDR3 contains 13 residues. V gave up 5 bases and J gave up 3 bases; unmatched junction bases: 3. Germline CDR1 reads LNHDA; CDR2 reads SQIVND (reference sequence). In DNA form, the CDR3 reads TGTGCCAGTAGTCTCGACAGGGAAGAGACCCAGTACTTC. It is translated as CASSLDREETQYF.

The chain recombines TRBV30 with TRBJ1-2, with 9 bases fitting TRBD1. Trimming at V came to 3 bases and at J to 6 bases, leaving 5 bases not matched to a gene. In germline, CDR1 is GTSNPN, CDR2 SVGIG (reference sequence). The CDR3 is made up of 13 amino acids. The DNA of the CDR3 is TGTGCCTGGAGCCTTGGGACAGGGAATGGCTACACCTTC. Its translation is CAWSLGTGNGYTF.

The chain combines TRBV28 with TRBJ1-4; unclear D gene. CDR1 MDHEN and CDR2 SYDVKM come from the germline V gene. The CDR3 consists of 14 residues. The V and J ends lost 1 base and 7 bases respectively, with 10 bases between them. Written as DNA, the CDR3 is TGTGCCAGCAGTTTATCCTTAGTGGGTGAAAAACTGTTTTTT. Its translation: CASSLSLVGEKLFF.

This sequence joins TRBV4-1 and TRBJ2-5, with D hard to call. CDR1 and CDR2 (germline): MGHRA, YSYEKL. V gave up 2 bases and J gave up 4 bases, with 5 bases separating them. This CDR3 spans 12 amino acids. The CDR3 region has the DNA TGCGCCAGCAGCCAAACCGGAGAGACCCAGTACTTC. Amino acids: CASSQTGETQYF.

This sequence joins TRBV28 and TRBJ2-7, with D hard to call. The CDR3 covers 12 residues. CDR1 and CDR2 (germline): MDHEN, SYDVKM. Deletions cut 7 bases from V and 8 bases from J, with 15 bases between. CDR3 coding DNA: TGTGCCAGCACCCCGGCCCTGGGAAAGCAGTACTTC. Amino acids: CASTPALGKQYF.

The rearrangement joins TRBV5-1 to TRBJ2-3; 7 bases align to TRBD1. Germline V CDR1 and CDR2: SGHRS, YFSETQ. This CDR3 has 15 residues. V lost 4 bases to trimming and J lost 1 base; unmatched junction nucleotides: 6. As DNA, the CDR3 is TGCGCCAGCAGCGAAAGGACAGGCCGCACAGATACGCAGTATTTT. Translated: CASSERTGRTDTQYF.

This clone appeared once. The V gene is TRBV10-2, the J gene TRBJ2-3; tentative D call: TRBD2 (5 bases). The CDR3 has 15 amino acids. The V end was cut by 0 bases, the J end by 6 bases, with 13 bases between. Germline lookup yields CDR1 WSHSY and CDR2 SAAADI. The CDR3 DNA sequence: TGCGCCAGCAGTGAGTCTGTTGCCCGAGGGGATACGCAGTATTTT. This gives the protein CASSESVARGDTQYF.

The chain uses TRBV10-1 and TRBJ2-1; TRBD2 agrees at 9 bases. The CDR3 contains 16 residues. Unmatched junction bases numbered 13, after V lost 3 bases and J lost 10 bases. Germline CDR1 reads WNHNN; CDR2 reads SYGVQD (reference sequence). This chain's CDR3 is CASSDRREGPSEEQFF. The CDR3 nucleotides are TGCGCCAGCAGTGATAGGCGGGAGGGCCCCTCGGAGGAGCAGTTCTTC.

This chain links TRBV28 with TRBJ2-2, with 9 bases identical to TRBD1. The germline gives CDR1 MDHEN, CDR2 SYDVKM. The J segment lost 5 bases and the V segment lost 6 bases, leaving 7 bases of the junction unmatched. CDR3 length equals 15 residues. The CDR3 sequence is CASSRTGGATGELFF. The CDR3 nucleotides are TGTGCCAGCAGCCGAACAGGGGGCGCGACCGGGGAGCTGTTTTTT.

The chain recombines TRBV6-1 with TRBJ2-1; 9 nucleotides line up with TRBD2. From germline, CDR1 is MNHNS and CDR2 SASEGT. Losses at the gene ends were 5 bases for V and 6 bases for J; bases not matched to a gene: 5. This CDR3 contains 14 residues. The CDR3 region is CASSYSGSGNEQFF. The DNA of the CDR3 is TGTGCCAGCAGTTATAGCGGGAGTGGCAATGAGCAGTTCTTC.

The chain uses TRBV9 and TRBJ1-5; TRBD1 is a possible D gene (5 bases). The CDR3 totals 15 residues. CDR1 SGDLS and CDR2 YYNGEE come from the germline V gene. Deletions cut 3 bases from V and 1 base from J, with 11 bases between. The CDR3 DNA reads TGTGCCAGCAGCGAGGGGAGTTTGAGCAATCAGCCCCAGCATTTT. This gives the protein CASSEGSLSNQPQHF.

The CDR3 coding sequence is TGTGCCAGTAGTATAGGCAGTGTGGGCCCGAATGAAAAACTGTTTTTT. This gives the protein CASSIGSVGPNEKLFF. This chain uses TRBV19 with TRBJ1-4, with no clear D. Trimming shortened V by 1 base and J by 5 bases, and 14 bases separated the two germline ends. The germline gives CDR1 LNHDA, CDR2 SQIVND (reference sequence). This CDR3 spans 16 amino acids. Full variable domain (remainder filled in from reference TRBV19 and TRBJ1-4): DGGITQSPKYLFRKEGQNVTLSCEQNLNHDAMYWYRQDPGQGLRLIYYSQIVNDFQKGDIAEGYSVSREKKESFPLTVTSAQKNPTAFYLCASSIGSVGPNEKLFFGSGTQLSVL.

This chain joins TRBV19 and TRBJ2-4; D is unclear. This CDR3 contains 15 residues. The V and J ends lost 3 bases and 4 bases respectively, with 13 bases between them. The V gene's germline CDR1 is LNHDA and CDR2 SQIVND (reference sequence). The CDR3, as DNA: TGTGCCAGTAGTATCCCCGGGCAGCAGAAAAACATTCAGTACTTC. It is translated as CASSIPGQQKNIQYF.

J is TRBJ1-4 and V is TRBV21-1. TRBV21-1 is termed a pseudogene. The CDR3 totals 13 residues. The CDR3 sequence: CASMGLTDEKLFF. The CDR3 DNA follows: TGTGCCAGCATGGGTCTAACGGATGAAAAACTGTTTTTT.

This sequence joins TRBV6-5 and TRBJ2-7; the D gene is possibly TRBD2 (6 bases). Germline V gene data show CDR1 as MNHEY and CDR2 as SVGAGI. The CDR3 is made up of 14 amino acids. Trimming cost V 1 base and J 0 bases, with 7 bases left between them. CDR3 amino acids: CASSYFGGSYEQYF. In nucleotides, the CDR3 is TGTGCCAGCAGTTACTTCGGGGGCTCCTACGAGCAGTACTTC.

CDR3 in amino acids: CASSRAGVAPYEQYF. CDR3 bases: TGTGCCAGCAGCCGCGCGGGGGTTGCCCCCTACGAGCAGTACTTC. This chain links TRBV27 with TRBJ2-7; TRBD2 aligns across 7 bases. The V gene's germline CDR1 is MNHEY and CDR2 SMNVEV (reference sequence). The trim removed 6 bases at V and 2 bases at J, leaving 10 bases unmatched. The CDR3 has 15 amino acids.

This clone was observed a handful of times. The CDR3 sequence: CATSRDGEQFF. CDR3 bases: TGTGCCACCAGCAGGGACGGTGAGCAGTTCTTC. This chain uses TRBV15 with TRBJ2-1; D gene uncertain. In germline, CDR1 is LNHNV, CDR2 YYDKDF (reference sequence). Between the trimmed V and J ends, which lost 3 bases and 9 bases, there was a span of 6 bases. The CDR3 is 11 amino acids.

The chain recombines TRBV19 with TRBJ2-2, with a weak D call TRBD2 (7 bases). The length of the CDR3 is 14 residues. Germline V gene data show CDR1 as LNHDA and CDR2 as SQIVND (reference sequence). V was clipped by 6 bases and J by 7 bases, with 15 bases between them. DNA for the CDR3: TGTGCCAGTAGGTTCCCCGGGGGGCACGGGGAGCTGTTTTTT. Protein sequence: CASRFPGGHGELFF.

This chain links TRBV11-2 with TRBJ2-1; 7 nucleotides align to TRBD2. The CDR3 has 18 residues. With 1 base clipped from V and 3 bases from J, the junction kept 12 bases outside the gene matches. CDR1 and CDR2 from the germline V gene are SGHAT and FQNNGV. CDR3 amino acids: CASSLVLAVLGIYNEQFF. In nucleotides, the CDR3 is TGTGCCAGCAGCTTAGTTCTAGCGGTGCTTGGGATCTACAATGAGCAGTTCTTC.

The V gene is TRBV30, the J gene TRBJ1-5; perhaps TRBD1 as D (5 bases). Germline V gene data show CDR1 as GTSNPN and CDR2 as SVGIG (reference sequence). This CDR3 contains 16 residues. Trimming left V 1 base short and J 7 bases short, with 20 bases between. The CDR3: CAWSEGRGSTQQPQHF. The CDR3 nucleotides are TGTGCCTGGAGTGAGGGGCGGGGATCCACGCAGCAGCCCCAGCATTTT.

The V gene is TRBV6-1, the J gene TRBJ1-5, with 12 bases matching TRBD1. V was pared by 2 bases and J by 5 bases, with 7 bases of the junction left unmatched. This CDR3 comprises 17 residues. Germline CDR1 reads MNHNS; CDR2 reads SASEGT. Written as DNA, the CDR3 is TGTGCCAGCAGTGAATTGAGGGACAGGGGGCGAGATCAGCCCCAGCATTTT. Translating it yields CASSELRDRGRDQPQHF.

The chain employs TRBV28 and TRBJ2-6; D perhaps matches TRBD1 (7 bases). Germline CDR1 MDHEN, CDR2 SYDVKM. The CDR3 consists of 17 residues. Trimming cost V 7 bases and J 4 bases, with 20 bases left between them. Here the CDR3 DNA reads TGTGCCAGCAATACCGGAGGGGGCCTCTCCGGGGCCAACGTCCTGACTTTC. Residues: CASNTGGGLSGANVLTF. Combining the CDR3 with reference TRBV28 and TRBJ2-6 gives the whole variable domain DVKVTQSSRYLVKRTGEKVFLECVQDMDHENMFWYRQDPGLGLRLIYFSYDVKMKEKGDIPEGYSVSREKKERFSLILESASTNQTSMYLCASNTGGGLSGANVLTFGAGSRLTVL.

V and J are TRBV19 and TRBJ2-7; 10 nucleotides agree with TRBD2. The germline V gene has CDR1 LNHDA and CDR2 SQIVND (reference sequence). This CDR3 has 17 amino acids. J lost 0 bases, V lost 4 bases, and 9 bases had no gene match. The CDR3 DNA reads as TGTGCCAGTAGTACGGCGACTAGCGGGTACTTCTCCTACGAGCAGTACTTC. Protein: CASSTATSGYFSYEQYF.

The chain carries TRBV27 and TRBJ1-1; 8 bases match TRBD1. Germline V lookup: CDR1 MNHEY, CDR2 SMNVEV (reference sequence). The CDR3 runs 14 residues. J lost 0 bases, V lost 4 bases, and 1 base had no gene match. This CDR3 is CASSSGQVNTEAFF. In nucleotides, the CDR3 is TGTGCCAGCAGTTCGGGACAGGTGAACACTGAAGCTTTCTTT.

V usage is TRBV9 and J usage is TRBJ2-7, with TRBD2 identical over 8 bases. V shed 5 bases, J shed 6 bases, and the junction held 13 bases outside the gene matches. Germline assignment: CDR1 SGDLS and CDR2 YYNGEE. This CDR3 is built from 15 residues. The CDR3 here is CASSFQGLAGSEQYF. DNA for the CDR3: TGTGCCAGCAGTTTTCAAGGGCTAGCGGGTTCCGAGCAGTACTTC.

The table lists this clone with a count of one. V and J are TRBV2 and TRBJ1-1; D is unresolved. V was clipped by 2 bases and J by 5 bases, with 15 bases between them. CDR1 SNHLY and CDR2 FYNNEI come from the germline V gene. The CDR3 has 15 residues. CDR3 protein: CASSEIGRIRTEAFF. The CDR3 bases are TGTGCCAGCAGTGAAATCGGCAGGATAAGGACTGAAGCTTTCTTT.